The clone carrying this TCR beta chain was observed a handful of times. Its antigen is unknown. The CDR3 is 16 amino acids. V lost 4 bases to trimming and J lost 1 base; unmatched junction nucleotides: 11. Germline CDR1 and CDR2: SGHRS and YFSETQ. The source of the sample is a study of response to subunit inactivated influenza vaccine. Findings of the study overall: It was suggested by the authors that few new T cells are recruited by each seasonal influenza vaccination.

TCRdb reprocessed the RT-PCR reads with MiXCR, giving one entry per CDR3 protein. The repertoire holds 400,000 to 550,000 distinct CDR3 sequences, with roughly 25% as singletons. The sequences come from CD4+ T cells sorted from PBMCs, collected around 5 days after vaccination. The chain carries TRBV5-1 and TRBJ2-7, with TRBD1 matching 7 bases. The sequence was collected from a man aged 45-65 years who received an inactivated influenza vaccine. The DNA of the CDR3 is TGCGCCAGCAGCCCAATGTCGGGACAGCTTTCCTACGAGCAGTACTTC. This gives the protein CASSPMSGQLSYEQYF. Using reference TRBV5-1 and TRBJ2-7 for the parts outside the CDR3, the full variable domain is KAGVTQTPRYLIKTRGQQVTLSCSPISGHRSVSWYQQTPGQGLQFLFEYFSETQRNKGNFPGRFSGRQFSNSRSEMNVSTLELGDSALYLCASSPMSGQLSYEQYFGPGTRLTVT.